A single sample is the source of the 5 T cell receptor beta chains below, sequenced in a study of T cell repertoires in cytomegalovirus infection. TCRdb re-called the reads with MiXCR, one entry per CDR3 protein. This sample has about 250,000 distinct CDR3 sequences; 5% to 8.5% occur once, and the top ten carry under 7.5%. The sequencing input was PBMCs. The receptors derive from a human donor in good health (CMV status not recorded). Some clones in this sample may be carry-over from other donors' samples.

With regard to this clonotype: Given the absence of the conserved phenylalanine or tryptophan at the CDR3 end, a read error is likely. The DNA is omitted, as the CDR3 cannot be located on it reliably, and the CDR3 follows TCRdb's listing. This chain connects TRBV5-1 to TRBJ1-1; TRBD1, the table's D call, was not compared with the DNA. The CDR3 totals 15 residues, both ends included. The germline gives CDR1 SGHRS, CDR2 YFSETQ. CDR3 sequence: CASSKITGTNTEACL.

This clonotype was seen ten or more times. The rearrangement links TRBV20-1 to TRBJ1-2; TRBD1 might be the D (5 bases). Germline values: CDR1 DFQATT, CDR2 SNEGSKA (reference sequence). This CDR3 is 14 amino acids long. Trimming left V 2 bases short and J 4 bases short, with 14 bases between. CDR3 nucleotides: TGCAGTGCTAGACCAGACAGCCCTATCTATGGCTACACCTTC. It encodes CSARPDSPIYGYTF.

This clonotype was found many times. The chain links TRBV6-2 or TRBV6-3 to TRBJ1-5, with D uncertain. The germline V gene has CDR1 MNHEY and CDR2 SVGEGT. CDR3 length equals 14 residues. Trimming took off 4 bases at V and 5 bases at J, with 12 bases between the two ends. This CDR3 is CASSSRRKDQPQHF. CDR3 coding DNA: TGTGCCAGCAGTTCTCGGAGGAAGGATCAGCCCCAGCATTTT.

CDR3 loop: CSVGGVGYTF. DNA for the CDR3: TGCAGCGTTGGAGGGGTTGGCTACACCTTC. The gene calls are TRBV29-1 and TRBJ1-2; tentatively, D is TRBD1 (5 bases). Trimming removed 4 bases from V and 7 bases from J, with 7 bases in between. Per the germline V gene, CDR1 is SQVTM and CDR2 is ANQGSEA. The CDR3 extends over 10 amino acids.

This clonotype was observed many times. The CDR3 nucleotides are TGTGCCAGCAGTTCCTTATCGAGGGACATTCAGTACTTC. Amino acid sequence: CASSSLSRDIQYF. This chain connects TRBV6-2 or TRBV6-3 to TRBJ2-4; possibly TRBD2 for D (5 bases). Germline V gene lookup returns CDR1 MNHEY and CDR2 SVGEGT. V lost 4 bases to trimming and J lost 8 bases, with 12 bases between them. The CDR3 is 13 amino acids.